This T cell receptor (beta chain) was captured in a study of cytomegalovirus exposure and HLA in healthy donors. Whole-study findings and limits: A previous analysis found most TCR beta V segments productive roughly 90% or roughly 30% of the time.

About this clone: Its matching antigen is unknown.

While unrecorded immune exposures were likely, the donors were nominally healthy when sampled. Researchers ran the PCR with 60 Vbeta and 13 Jbeta primers. Clones were read by immunoSEQ multiplex PCR, and TCRdb kept only the in-frame ones, dropping some. This sample has 160,000 or so clones, with 65% to 85% found just once. V lost 2 bases, J lost 0 bases, and 7 bases stayed unmatched. Germline V gene data show CDR1 as SGHVS and CDR2 as FQNEAQ. The CDR3 has 17 amino acids. The TCR sequence derives from a man aged 60 to 75 in good health and CMV-seronegative. The chain combines TRBV7-8 with TRBJ2-1, with 7 bases aligning to TRBD1. The sequenced sample consisted of PBMCs. This CDR3 reads CASSLLYRGNSYNEQFF. The CDR3 DNA follows: TGTGCCAGCAGCTTATTGTACAGGGGTAACTCCTACAATGAGCAGTTCTTC.